The clone carrying this TCR beta chain was counted at least ten times. The entry originates in a study of neurological immune-mediated disorders. Time point: longitudinal time-point 1 (baseline). As healthy controls, volunteers from a blood bank in Maryland, USA, were used. TCRdb fed the 5' RACE reads into MiXCR, producing one record per CDR3 protein. The data show some 49,000 distinct CDR3 sequences, about 9.1% seen once. The germline V gene encodes CDR1 SGDLS and CDR2 YYNGEE. V was pared by 4 bases and J by 6 bases, with 14 bases between. This CDR3 contains 14 residues. Source material: PBMCs. The chain uses TRBV9 and TRBJ1-5; possibly TRBD1 for D (5 bases). This clonotype was obtained from a middle-aged woman in good health. The CDR3 loop is CASSKAGGGQPQHF. In DNA, the CDR3 is TGTGCCAGCAGCAAGGCGGGGGGTGGTCAGCCCCAGCATTTT.